The source of this T cell receptor beta chain is a study of beta chain features in type 1 diabetes. TCRB transcripts that were expressed got sequenced, as all of the isolated RNA had been reverse transcribed. This table comes from immunoSEQ multiplex PCR, and its TCRdb copy is limited to in-frame clones, with some not included. The top ten clones hold roughly 0.066% of a sample with around 500,000 clones, over 25% of them seen once. V shed 1 base and J shed 4 bases, with 10 bases lying between them. Per the germline V gene, CDR1 is GTSNPN and CDR2 is SVGIG (reference sequence). The CDR3 consists of 13 residues.

Input material: naive CD4+ T cells from blood. V usage is TRBV30 and J usage is TRBJ2-5; D perhaps matches TRBD2 (5 bases). The receptor was derived from a man aged 18 to 29 in good health. The CDR3 here is CAWSDEGRETQYF. Written as DNA, the CDR3 is TGTGCCTGGAGTGACGAGGGTCGAGAGACCCAGTACTTC.